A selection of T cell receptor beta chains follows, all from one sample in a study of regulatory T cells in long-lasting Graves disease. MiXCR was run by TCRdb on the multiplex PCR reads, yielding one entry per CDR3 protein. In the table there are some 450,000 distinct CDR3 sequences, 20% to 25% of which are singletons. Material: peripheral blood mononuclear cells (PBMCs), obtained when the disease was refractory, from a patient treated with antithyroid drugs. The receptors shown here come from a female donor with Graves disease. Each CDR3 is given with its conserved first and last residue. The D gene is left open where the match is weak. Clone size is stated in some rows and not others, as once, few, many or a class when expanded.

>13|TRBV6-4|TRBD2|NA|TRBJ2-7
CASSQASGYEQYF
TGTGCCAGCAGTCAGGCTAGCGGCTACGAGCAGTACTTC
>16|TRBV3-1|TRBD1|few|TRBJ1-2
CASSQTDRGYYYGYTF
TGTGCCAGCAGCCAAACCGACAGGGGGTACTACTATGGCTACACCTTC
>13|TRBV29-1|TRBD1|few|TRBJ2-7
CSARQGPAYEQYF
TGCAGCGCCAGACAGGGTCCCGCCTACGAGCAGTACTTC
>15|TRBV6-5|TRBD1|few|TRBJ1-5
CASSYDPGQGQPQHF
TGTGCCAGCAGTTACGATCCGGGACAGGGTCAGCCCCAGCATTTT
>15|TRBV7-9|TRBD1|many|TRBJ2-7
CASSLAGTASYEQYF
TGTGCCAGCAGCTTAGCCGGGACAGCCTCCTACGAGCAGTACTTC
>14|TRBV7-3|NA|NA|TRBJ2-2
CASSLGSATGELFF
TGTGCCAGCAGCTTAGGTTCCGCCACCGGGGAGCTGTTTTTT
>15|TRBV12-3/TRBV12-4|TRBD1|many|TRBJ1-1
CASSYNRGPNTEAFF
TGTGCCAGCAGCTATAACAGGGGCCCGAACACTGAAGCTTTCTTT
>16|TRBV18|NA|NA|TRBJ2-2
CASSPPSGPNTGELFF
TGTGCCAGCTCACCACCTAGCGGCCCGAACACCGGGGAGCTGTTTTTT
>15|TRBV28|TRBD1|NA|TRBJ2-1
CASSLRAGGLIEQFF
TGTGCCAGCAGTTTAAGGGCAGGGGGATTGATTGAGCAGTTCTTC
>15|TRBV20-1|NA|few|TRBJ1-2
CSARDLSQGTYGYTF
TGCAGTGCTAGAGATCTCAGTCAGGGGACATATGGCTACACCTTC
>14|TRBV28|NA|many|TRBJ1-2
CASSLLQGRDGYTF
TGTGCCAGCAGTTTGCTACAGGGACGAGATGGCTACACCTTC
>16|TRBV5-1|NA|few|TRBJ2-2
CASSRGDTRGTGELFF
TGCGCCAGCAGCCGGGGGGACACGCGTGGCACCGGGGAGCTGTTTTTT
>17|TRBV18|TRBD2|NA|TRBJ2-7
CASSGEASGRAVYEQYF
TGTGCCAGCTCAGGTGAAGCTAGCGGGAGGGCCGTCTACGAGCAGTACTTC
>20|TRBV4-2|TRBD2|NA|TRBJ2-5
CASSQEPPRSGRAQGETQYF
TGTGCCAGCAGCCAAGAACCCCCTCGTTCCGGGAGGGCCCAGGGAGAGACCCAGTACTTC
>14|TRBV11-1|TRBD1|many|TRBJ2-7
CASSPPGTGFEQYF
TGTGCCAGCAGCCCTCCCGGGACAGGGTTCGAGCAGTACTTC
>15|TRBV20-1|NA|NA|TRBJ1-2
CSARPLTGSFYGYTF
TGCAGTGCTAGGCCTCTGACAGGTTCCTTTTATGGCTACACCTTC
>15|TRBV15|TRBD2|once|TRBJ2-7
CATSREPGGPWEQYF
TGTGCCACCAGCAGAGAGCCGGGAGGGCCGTGGGAGCAGTACTTC
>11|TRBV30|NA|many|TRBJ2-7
CAWSVGYEQYF
TGTGCCTGGAGTGTGGGCTACGAGCAGTACTTC
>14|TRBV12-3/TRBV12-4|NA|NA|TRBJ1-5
CASRGGGGDQPQHF
TGTGCCAGCAGGGGGGGGGGGGGAGATCAGCCCCAGCATTTT
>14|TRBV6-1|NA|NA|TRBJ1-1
CASSDRVSITEAFF
TGTGCCAGCAGTGATAGGGTCTCTATCACTGAAGCTTTCTTT
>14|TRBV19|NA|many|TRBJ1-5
CASSIGQSNQPQHF
TGTGCCAGTAGTATCGGACAGAGCAATCAGCCCCAGCATTTT
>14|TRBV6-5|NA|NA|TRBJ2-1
CASSYSEHLSEQLF
TGTGCCAGCAGTTACTCTGAGCATCTCAGTGAGCAGCTCTTC
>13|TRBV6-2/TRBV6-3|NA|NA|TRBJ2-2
CASAEGVAGELFF
TGTGCCAGCGCCGAAGGAGTGGCCGGGGAGCTGTTTTTT
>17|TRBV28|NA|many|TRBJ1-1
CASSLPYDGDMNTEAFF
TGTGCCAGCAGTCTCCCGTATGACGGAGACATGAACACTGAAGCTTTCTTT
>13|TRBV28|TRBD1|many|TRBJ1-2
CASSPDRAYGYTF
TGTGCCAGCAGTCCGGACAGGGCGTATGGCTACACCTTC
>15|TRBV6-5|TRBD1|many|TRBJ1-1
CASSYAGTGNTEAFF
TGTGCCAGCAGTTACGCGGGGACAGGGAACACTGAAGCTTTCTTT
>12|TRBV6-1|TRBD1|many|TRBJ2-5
CAGVDRVGTQYF
TGTGCCGGGGTCGACAGGGTTGGGACCCAGTACTTC
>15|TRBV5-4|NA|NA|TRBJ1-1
CASSLEGGRNTEAFF
TGTGCCAGCAGCTTGGAGGGTGGACGGAACACTGAAGCTTTCTTT
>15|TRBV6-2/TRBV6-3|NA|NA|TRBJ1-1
CASSYSNRANTEAFF
TGTGCCAGCAGTTACTCGAACAGGGCGAACACTGAAGCTTTCTTT
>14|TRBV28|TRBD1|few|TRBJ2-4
CASSFIKTGNIQYF
TGTGCCAGCAGTTTTATAAAGACAGGGAACATTCAGTACTTC
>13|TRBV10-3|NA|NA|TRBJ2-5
CAIREEKQETQYF
TGTGCCATCAGGGAGGAGAAACAAGAGACCCAGTACTTC
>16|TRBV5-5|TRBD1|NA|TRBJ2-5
CASTRRGDRGRETQYF
TGTGCCAGCACCCGGAGGGGCGACAGGGGACGGGAGACCCAGTACTTC
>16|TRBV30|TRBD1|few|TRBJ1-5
CAWSPMGQGWNQPQHF
TGTGCCTGGAGCCCCATGGGACAGGGGTGGAATCAGCCCCAGCATTTT
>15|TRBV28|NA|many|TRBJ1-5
CASSLIGQRDQPQHF
TGTGCCAGCAGTCTTATCGGACAGAGGGATCAGCCCCAGCATTTT
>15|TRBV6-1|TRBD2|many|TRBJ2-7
CASRTSGRSSYEQYF
TGTGCCAGCAGAACTAGCGGGAGGAGCTCCTACGAGCAGTACTTC
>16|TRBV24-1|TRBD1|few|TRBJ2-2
CATETAGTGGTGELFF
TGTGCCACCGAGACCGCCGGGACAGGGGGCACCGGGGAGCTGTTTTTT
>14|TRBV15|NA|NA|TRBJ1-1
CATRVGSDVTEAFF
TGTGCCACCAGGGTTGGCAGCGACGTCACTGAAGCTTTCTTT
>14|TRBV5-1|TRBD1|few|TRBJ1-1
CASSDRGYGTEAFF
TGCGCCAGCAGCGACAGGGGTTATGGGACTGAAGCTTTCTTT
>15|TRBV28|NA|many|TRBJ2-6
CASSLLGSGANVLTF
TGTGCCAGCAGCTTATTGGGCTCTGGGGCCAACGTCCTGACTTTC
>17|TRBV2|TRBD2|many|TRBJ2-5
CASSDVTVASGGATQYF
TGTGCCAGCAGTGACGTCACTGTGGCTAGCGGAGGGGCGACCCAGTACTTC
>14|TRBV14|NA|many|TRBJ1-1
CASSPGLMNTEAFF
TGTGCCAGCAGCCCAGGACTGATGAACACTGAAGCTTTCTTT